The rows below give T cell receptor beta chains drawn from one sample of a study of early T cells in non-severe SARS-CoV-2 infection. TCRdb reprocessed the 5' RACE reads via MiXCR and lists one record per CDR3 protein. The sample has tens of thousands of distinct CDR3 sequences, around 6.6% seen once; the top ten hold 5.8%. Sequenced material: whole blood, taken at baseline. Receptors originate from an adult who was a healthcare worker with PCR-confirmed SARS-CoV-2 infection or an uninfected control (not recorded which). CDR3s include the opening cysteine and the closing phenylalanine or tryptophan. The order of the fields is J gene, V gene, CDR3 protein.

TRBJ2-5 TRBV4-3 CASSQGQRIETQYF
TRBJ1-5 TRBV12-3/TRBV12-4 CASSLAEFNQPQHF
TRBJ2-7 TRBV20-1 CSARRQYEQYF
TRBJ1-3 TRBV4-3 CASSQDATFNTIYF
TRBJ2-2 TRBV5-6 CASSLDPETGELFF
TRBJ2-7 TRBV12-3/TRBV12-4 CASSSSGGKYEQYF
TRBJ1-1 TRBV7-9 CASSLAKGGNQNTEAFF
TRBJ2-3 TRBV2 CASSERGGEKYTQYF
TRBJ2-3 TRBV12-3/TRBV12-4 CASSGQSGDTQYF
TRBJ1-6 TRBV4-1 CASSQLLSTGRPNSPLHF
TRBJ2-5 TRBV5-1 CASSSRDDQVETQYF
TRBJ1-3 TRBV7-6 CASSSKGTQGGNTIYF
TRBJ1-6 TRBV9 CASSGHRGRRDSPLHF
TRBJ2-5 TRBV7-9 CASSSYLSQETQYF
TRBJ1-5 TRBV18 CASSPGGPNQPQHF
TRBJ2-5 TRBV11-3 CASSGGPAETQYF
TRBJ2-5 TRBV28 CASSTQETQYF
TRBJ2-2 TRBV5-6 CASSLMTALNTGELFF